The entry below gives a single T cell receptor (beta chain) sequence along with its context. Its antigen is unidentified. TCRdb's copy holds only in-frame clones and misses some; the assay was immunoSEQ multiplex PCR. Of roughly 75,000 clones listed, about 79% are singletons. The data derive from a study of radiotherapy plus CTLA-4 blockade in lung cancer. Study-level results: Early shifts in blood T cell clones, with interferon-beta, reportedly predicted response best.

The V segment lost 4 bases and the J segment 0 bases; nucleotides outside the gene matches: 9. The CDR3 spans 17 residues. CDR1 is SGDLS and CDR2 is YYNGEE in the germline V gene. The sample consisted of peripheral blood, taken from a patient treated with radiotherapy plus ipilimumab. This receptor was identified in a human donor with non-small cell lung cancer whose response to radiotherapy plus ipilimumab could not be evaluated. Some clones in this sample may be carry-over from other donors' samples. The V and J genes are TRBV9 and TRBJ1-3; 8 positions agree with TRBD1. The CDR3 reads CASSPIGQGVSGNTIYF. The CDR3 region has the DNA TGTGCCAGCAGCCCCATCGGACAGGGTGTCTCTGGAAACACCATATATTTT.